Below, 7 T cell receptor beta chains from the same sample are listed, as sequenced in a study of T cell responses to AZD1222 COVID-19 vaccine. Using immunoSEQ multiplex PCR, the repertoire was profiled, and TCRdb retains in-frame clones only, with some absent. Counted here are around 100,000 clones, 86% occurring once; the ten biggest clones make up approximately 3%. Sequencing was performed on peripheral blood, taken 28 days after the second dose of the MenACWY control vaccine. The receptor set was obtained from an adult who received the MenACWY meningococcal vaccine as a control.

The V call is TRBV5-4, the J call TRBJ2-7, with D perhaps TRBD1 or TRBD2 (5 bases each). V shed 3 bases and J shed 3 bases, with 13 bases lying between them. The length of the CDR3 is 14 residues. The V gene's germline CDR1 is SGHNT and CDR2 YYREEE (reference sequence). This CDR3 reads CASSWGERGYEQYF. DNA for the CDR3: TGTGCCAGCAGCTGGGGTGAGAGGGGCTACGAGCAGTACTTC.

Comments on this clone: A junction end diverges from the germline sequence, so it may reflect a read error. This chain uses TRBV10-3 with TRBJ2-2, with 8 bases that match TRBD1. The CDR3 contains 12 residues. CDR1 is ENHRY and CDR2 is SYGVKD in the germline V gene. The CDR3 loop reads CAISEMDRELFF. Written as DNA, the CDR3 is TGTGCCATCAGTGAGATGGACAGGGAACTGTTTTTT.

The chain is built from TRBV7-6 and TRBJ1-1, with D possibly TRBD1 on 6 matching bases. Per germline, CDR1 SGHVS and CDR2 FNYEAQ. Deletions cut 1 base from V and 1 base from J, with 10 bases between. This CDR3 contains 15 residues. CDR3 DNA sequence: TGTGCCAGCAGCTTAGACCCACAGGGGAACACTGAAGCTTTCTTT. Translation: CASSLDPQGNTEAFF.

The chain carries TRBV27 and TRBJ1-2; 9 nucleotides agree with TRBD1. The CDR3 consists of 14 residues. V was clipped by 3 bases and J by 4 bases; unmatched bases: 3. Germline V gene sequence: CDR1 MNHEY, CDR2 SMNVEV (reference sequence). Written as DNA, the CDR3 is TGTGCCAGCAGTTTCCACAGGGGGCCCTATGGCTACACCTTC. It codes for CASSFHRGPYGYTF.

This sequence joins TRBV6-5 and TRBJ1-2, with D possibly TRBD1 on 5 matching bases. The CDR3 is made up of 14 amino acids. CDR1 and CDR2 from the germline V gene are MNHEY and SVGAGI. V lost 6 bases and J lost 0, with 11 bases in between. CDR3 protein: CASRRGSANYGYTF. DNA for the CDR3: TGTGCCAGCAGAAGGGGCAGCGCTAACTATGGCTACACCTTC.

The rearrangement uses TRBV5-1 and TRBJ2-7; a possible D gene is TRBD1 (6 bases). Germline-derived CDR1 and CDR2 are SGHRS and YFSETQ. The CDR3 is 15 residues long. Between the trimmed V and J ends, which lost 3 bases and 0 bases, there was a span of 13 bases. The CDR3 protein is CASSSDPGASYEQYF. CDR3 nucleotides: TGCGCCAGCAGCTCGGACCCAGGGGCCTCCTACGAGCAGTACTTC. The full variable domain, with the rest looked up from reference TRBV5-1 and TRBJ2-7, is KAGVTQTPRYLIKTRGQQVTLSCSPISGHRSVSWYQQTPGQGLQFLFEYFSETQRNKGNFPGRFSGRQFSNSRSEMNVSTLELGDSALYLCASSSDPGASYEQYFGPGTRLTVT.

The gene calls are TRBV4-1 and TRBJ1-4; TRBD1 might be the D (5 bases). The CDR3 is made up of 21 amino acids. Germline values: CDR1 MGHRA, CDR2 YSYEKL. Between the trimmed V and J ends, which lost 5 bases and 11 bases, there was a span of 39 bases. The CDR3 loop is CASSFFWPLTLNRPGHGKLFF. The CDR3 DNA reads TGCGCCAGCAGCTTTTTTTGGCCATTAACCCTCAACAGGCCTGGGCACGGGAAACTGTTTTTT.